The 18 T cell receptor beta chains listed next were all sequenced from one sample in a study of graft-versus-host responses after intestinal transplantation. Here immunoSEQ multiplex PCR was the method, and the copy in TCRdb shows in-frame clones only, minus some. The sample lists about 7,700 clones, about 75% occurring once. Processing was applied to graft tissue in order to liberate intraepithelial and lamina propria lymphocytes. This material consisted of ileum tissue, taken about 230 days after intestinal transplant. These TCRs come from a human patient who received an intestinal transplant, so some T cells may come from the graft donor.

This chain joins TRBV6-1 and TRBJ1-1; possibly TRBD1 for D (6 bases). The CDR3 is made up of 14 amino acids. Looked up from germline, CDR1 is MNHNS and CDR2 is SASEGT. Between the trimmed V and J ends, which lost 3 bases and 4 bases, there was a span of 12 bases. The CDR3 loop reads CASSELGAGTEAFF. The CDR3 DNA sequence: TGTGCCAGCAGTGAGTTGGGGGCCGGCACTGAAGCTTTCTTT.

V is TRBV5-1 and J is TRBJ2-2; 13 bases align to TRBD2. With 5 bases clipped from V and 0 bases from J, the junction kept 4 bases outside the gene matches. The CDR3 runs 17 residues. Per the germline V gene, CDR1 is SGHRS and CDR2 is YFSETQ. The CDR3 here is CASRWTSGSPNTGELFF. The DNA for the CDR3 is TGCGCCAGCAGGTGGACTAGCGGGAGCCCGAACACCGGGGAGCTGTTTTTT.

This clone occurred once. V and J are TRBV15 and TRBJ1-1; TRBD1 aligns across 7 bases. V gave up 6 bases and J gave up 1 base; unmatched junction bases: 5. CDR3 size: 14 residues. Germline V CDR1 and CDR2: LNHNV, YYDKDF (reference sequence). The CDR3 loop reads CATSGRTGNTEAFF. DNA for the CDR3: TGTGCCACCAGTGGCAGGACAGGGAACACTGAAGCTTTCTTT.

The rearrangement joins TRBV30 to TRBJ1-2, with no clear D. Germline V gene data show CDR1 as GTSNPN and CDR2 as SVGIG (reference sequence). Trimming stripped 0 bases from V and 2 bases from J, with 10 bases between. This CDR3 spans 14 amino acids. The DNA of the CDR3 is TGTGCCTGGAGTGTACTAGGAGGGAACTATGGCTACACCTTC. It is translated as CAWSVLGGNYGYTF.

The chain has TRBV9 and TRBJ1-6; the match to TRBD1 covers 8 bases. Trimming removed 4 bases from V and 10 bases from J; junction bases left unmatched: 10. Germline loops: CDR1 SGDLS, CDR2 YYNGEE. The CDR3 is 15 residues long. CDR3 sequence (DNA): TGTGCCAGCAGCCCCAGGGGGGGGACAGGATCACCCCTCCACTTT. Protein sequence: CASSPRGGTGSPLHF.

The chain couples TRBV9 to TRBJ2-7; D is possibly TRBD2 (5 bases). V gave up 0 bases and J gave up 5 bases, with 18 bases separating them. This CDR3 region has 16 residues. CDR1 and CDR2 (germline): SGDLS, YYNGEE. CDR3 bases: TGTGCCAGCAGCGTAGCCCCACGGGAAAGCGTCAACGAGCAGTACTTC. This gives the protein CASSVAPRESVNEQYF.

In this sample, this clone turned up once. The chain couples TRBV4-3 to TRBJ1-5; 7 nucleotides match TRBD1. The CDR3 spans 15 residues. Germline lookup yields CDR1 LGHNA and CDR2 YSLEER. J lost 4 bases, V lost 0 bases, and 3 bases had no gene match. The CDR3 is CASSQEGRGNQPQHF. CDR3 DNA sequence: TGCGCCAGCAGCCAAGAGGGCAGGGGGAATCAGCCCCAGCATTTT.

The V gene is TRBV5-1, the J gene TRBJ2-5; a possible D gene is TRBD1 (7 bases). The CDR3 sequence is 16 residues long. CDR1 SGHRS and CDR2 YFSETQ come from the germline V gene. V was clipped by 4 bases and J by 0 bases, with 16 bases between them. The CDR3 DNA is TGCGCCAGCAGCCCCAGGGGGGAGCGGTACCAAGAGACCCAGTACTTC. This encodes CASSPRGERYQETQYF.

CDR3 sequence (DNA): TGTGCCAGCAGCTTAAGGTCAACAGGGACTAGCGGGACCCAAGAGACCCAGTACTTC. Its protein product is CASSLRSTGTSGTQETQYF. The chain recombines TRBV7-9 with TRBJ2-5, with 13 bases that match TRBD2. Trimming at V came to 2 bases and at J to 1 base, leaving 10 bases not matched to a gene. Germline CDR1 is SEHNR and CDR2 is FQNEAQ (reference sequence). The CDR3 runs to 19 residues.

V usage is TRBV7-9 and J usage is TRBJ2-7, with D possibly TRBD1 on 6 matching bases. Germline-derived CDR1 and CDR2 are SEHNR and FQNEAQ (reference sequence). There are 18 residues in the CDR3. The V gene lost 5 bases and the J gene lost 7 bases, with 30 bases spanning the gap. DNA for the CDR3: TGTGCCAGCAGCCCCTCCTCGACAGGCCACCGCCCAGGTTGGGAGCAGTACTTC. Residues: CASSPSSTGHRPGWEQYF.

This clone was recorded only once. The CDR3 protein is CASSSESGSTDTQYF. For the CDR3, the DNA is TGCGCCAGCAGCTCGGAGAGCGGAAGCACAGATACGCAGTATTTT. This chain joins TRBV5-1 and TRBJ2-3, with D possibly TRBD2 on 5 matching bases. Germline values: CDR1 SGHRS, CDR2 YFSETQ. CDR3 size: 15 residues. V lost 3 bases, J lost 0 bases, and 11 bases lay in between.

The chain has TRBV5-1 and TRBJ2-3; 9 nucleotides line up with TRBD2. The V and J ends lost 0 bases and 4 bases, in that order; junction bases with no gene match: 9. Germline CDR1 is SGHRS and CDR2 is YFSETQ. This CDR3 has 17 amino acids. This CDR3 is CASSLVLREGVPDTQYF. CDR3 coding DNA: TGCGCCAGCAGCTTGGTGCTGCGGGAGGGCGTCCCAGATACGCAGTATTTT.

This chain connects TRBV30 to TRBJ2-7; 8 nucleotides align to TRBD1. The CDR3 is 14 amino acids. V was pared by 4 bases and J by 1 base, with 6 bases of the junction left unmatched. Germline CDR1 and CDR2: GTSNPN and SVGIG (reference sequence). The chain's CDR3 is CAWKETGGSYEQYF. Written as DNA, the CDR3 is TGTGCCTGGAAGGAAACAGGGGGATCCTACGAGCAGTACTTC.

In DNA, the CDR3 is TGTGCCAGCAGCCCGACAGACGGGTTCTATGGCTACACCTTC. Amino acid sequence: CASSPTDGFYGYTF. V usage is TRBV7-9 and J usage is TRBJ1-2; D is possibly TRBD1 (5 bases). CDR1 is SEHNR and CDR2 is FQNEAQ in the germline V gene (reference sequence). The CDR3 is made up of 14 amino acids. V was trimmed by 5 bases and J by 4 bases, leaving 14 bases between them.

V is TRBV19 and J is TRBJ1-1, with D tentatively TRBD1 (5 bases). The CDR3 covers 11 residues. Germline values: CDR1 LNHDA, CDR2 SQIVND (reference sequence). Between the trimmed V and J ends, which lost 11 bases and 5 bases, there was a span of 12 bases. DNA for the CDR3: TGTGCCGGCCATAGGGGAACTGAAGCTTTCTTT. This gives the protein CAGHRGTEAFF.

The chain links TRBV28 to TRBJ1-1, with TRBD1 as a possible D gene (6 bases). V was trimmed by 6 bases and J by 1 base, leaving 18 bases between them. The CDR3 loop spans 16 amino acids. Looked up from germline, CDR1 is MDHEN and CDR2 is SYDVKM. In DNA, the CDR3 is TGTGCCAGCAGAAGGGGGGGCGCGGTTTGGAACACTGAAGCTTTCTTT. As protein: CASRRGGAVWNTEAFF.

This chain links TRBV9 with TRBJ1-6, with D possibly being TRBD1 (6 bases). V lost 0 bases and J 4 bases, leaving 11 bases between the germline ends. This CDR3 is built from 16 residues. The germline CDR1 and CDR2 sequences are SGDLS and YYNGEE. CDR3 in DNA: TGTGCCAGCAGCGTAGGGCAGGGGCCGTATAATTCACCCCTCCACTTT. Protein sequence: CASSVGQGPYNSPLHF.

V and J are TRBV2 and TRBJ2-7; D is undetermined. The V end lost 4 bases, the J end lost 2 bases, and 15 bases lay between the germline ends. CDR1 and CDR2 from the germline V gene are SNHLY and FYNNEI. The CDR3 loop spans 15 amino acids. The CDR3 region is CASSGRGLNPYEQYF. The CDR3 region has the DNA TGTGCCAGCAGTGGGCGCGGCTTGAACCCCTACGAGCAGTACTTC.